This T cell receptor beta chain derives from a study of blood T cells in healthy people across ages. Whole-study context: Through template switching, about one barcoded beta molecule was captured per two T cells, as measured in model experiments.

Each sample yielded at least 6 million isolated PBMCs. Samples each yielded at least 5 micrograms of total RNA. A second PCR, run for about 7 to 12 cycles, used a sample-barcoded 5' primer plus a J-beta primer mix. The authors tagged each cDNA molecule using a template-switch adaptor with 12 random nucleotides. TCRdb independently ran MiXCR on the 5' RACE reads; one entry per CDR3 protein. The sample contains hundreds of thousands of distinct CDR3 sequences, around two thirds of which appear only once. CDR1 is LGHNA and CDR2 is YSLEER in the germline V gene. J gave up 4 bases and V 4 bases, and 15 bases lay outside the gene matches. The CDR3 loop spans 17 amino acids.

Sequencing used blood. V and J are TRBV4-3 and TRBJ1-2, with 7 positions matching TRBD1. The receptor was isolated from a man under 40 in good health. In nucleotides, the CDR3 is TGCGCCAGCAGCCCCCGGGAAGGGGGCGCGTCGGGCTATGGCTACACCTTC. Protein: CASSPREGGASGYGYTF.